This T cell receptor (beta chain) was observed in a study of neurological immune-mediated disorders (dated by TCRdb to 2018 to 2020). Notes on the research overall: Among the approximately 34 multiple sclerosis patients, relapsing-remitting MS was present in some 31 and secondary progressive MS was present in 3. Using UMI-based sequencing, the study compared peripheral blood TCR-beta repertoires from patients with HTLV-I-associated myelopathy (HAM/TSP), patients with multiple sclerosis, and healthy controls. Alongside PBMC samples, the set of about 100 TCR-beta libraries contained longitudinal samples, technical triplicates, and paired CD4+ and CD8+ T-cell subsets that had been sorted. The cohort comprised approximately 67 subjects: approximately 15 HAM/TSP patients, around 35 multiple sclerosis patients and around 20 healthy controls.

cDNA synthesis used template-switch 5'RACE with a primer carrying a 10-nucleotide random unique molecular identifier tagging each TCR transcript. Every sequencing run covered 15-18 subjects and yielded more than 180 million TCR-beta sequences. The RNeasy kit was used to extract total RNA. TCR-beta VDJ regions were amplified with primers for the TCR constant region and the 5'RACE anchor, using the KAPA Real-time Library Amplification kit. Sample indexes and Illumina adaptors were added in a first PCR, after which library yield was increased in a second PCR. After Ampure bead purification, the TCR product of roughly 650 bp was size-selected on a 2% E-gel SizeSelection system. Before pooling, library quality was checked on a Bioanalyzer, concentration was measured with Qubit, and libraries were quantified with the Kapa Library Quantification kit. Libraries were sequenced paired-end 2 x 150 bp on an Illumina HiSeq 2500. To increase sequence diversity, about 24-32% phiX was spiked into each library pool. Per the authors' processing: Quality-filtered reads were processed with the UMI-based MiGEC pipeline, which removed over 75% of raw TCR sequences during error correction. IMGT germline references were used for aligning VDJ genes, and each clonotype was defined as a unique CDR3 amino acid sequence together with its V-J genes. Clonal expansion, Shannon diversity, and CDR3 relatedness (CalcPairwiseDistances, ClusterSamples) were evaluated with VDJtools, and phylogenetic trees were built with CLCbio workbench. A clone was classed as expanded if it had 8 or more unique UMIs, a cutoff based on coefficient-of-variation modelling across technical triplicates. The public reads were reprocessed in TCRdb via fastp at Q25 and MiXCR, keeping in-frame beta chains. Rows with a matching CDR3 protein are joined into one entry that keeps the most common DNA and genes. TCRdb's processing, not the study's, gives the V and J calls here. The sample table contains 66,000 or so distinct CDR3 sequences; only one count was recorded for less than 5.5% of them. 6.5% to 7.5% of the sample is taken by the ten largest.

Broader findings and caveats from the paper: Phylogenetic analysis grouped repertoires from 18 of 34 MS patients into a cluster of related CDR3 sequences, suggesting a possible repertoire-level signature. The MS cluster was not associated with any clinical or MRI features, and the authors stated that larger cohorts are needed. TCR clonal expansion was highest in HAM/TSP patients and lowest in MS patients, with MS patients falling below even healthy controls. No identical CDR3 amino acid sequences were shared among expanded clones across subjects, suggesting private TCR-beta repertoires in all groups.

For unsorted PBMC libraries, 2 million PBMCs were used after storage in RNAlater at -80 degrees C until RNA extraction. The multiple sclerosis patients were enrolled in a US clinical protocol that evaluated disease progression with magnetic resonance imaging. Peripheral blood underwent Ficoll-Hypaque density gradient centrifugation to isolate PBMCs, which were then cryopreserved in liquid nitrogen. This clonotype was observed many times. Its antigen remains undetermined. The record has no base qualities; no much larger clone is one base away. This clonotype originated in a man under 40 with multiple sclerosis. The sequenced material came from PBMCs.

This receptor carries the CDR3 CASAPGRTGVYEQYF. In nucleotide form, the sequence is TGTGCCAGCGCCCCAGGGAGGACAGGGGTCTACGAGCAGTACTTC. This receptor chain uses TRBV6-5 and TRBJ2-7; TRBD1 lines up with 9 middle nucleotides. Trimming removed 8 bases from V and 3 bases from J; the gene matches leave 11 bases unexplained. Taken from the germline V gene, the CDR1 and CDR2 loops are MNHEY and SVGAGI. There are 15 amino acids in the CDR3, from cysteine to phenylalanine inclusive. The kept DNA is CDR3 alone, 45 bases in frame from the first base.